This record looks at one T cell receptor (beta chain) sequence and its context. What it binds is unknown. A much larger clone differs by one base, so this may be a read error. Likely a read error: the CDR3 ends without its conserved phenylalanine or tryptophan. It was with a sample-barcoded 5' primer and a J-beta primer mix that a second PCR of roughly 7 to 12 cycles was run. Each TCR beta cDNA got a 12-nucleotide random molecular identifier. TCRdb analysed the 5' RACE reads with MiXCR anew, one entry per CDR3 protein. The data show approximately 1.5 million distinct CDR3 sequences, roughly 30% seen once. This entry comes from a study of blood T cells in healthy people across ages. Study-level results: In older individuals, TCR beta diversity per million T cells was lower, falling roughly linearly with age.

Germline values: CDR1 SGHTA, CDR2 FQGNSA. V lost 0 bases, J lost 8 bases, and 11 bases stayed unmatched. This CDR3 has 17 residues. The clonotype was recovered from a woman in her twenties or thirties in good health. The V and J genes are TRBV7-2 and TRBJ2-1; 9 bases are a match to TRBD2. Sequences were obtained from blood. The CDR3 loop reads CASSLAFRRGGLDEQFV. The CDR3 nucleotides read TGTGCCAGCAGCTTAGCATTCAGGCGGGGGGGCTTGGATGAGCAGTTCGTC.